The rows below give T cell receptor beta chains drawn from one sample of a study of regulatory T cells in long-lasting Graves disease. One entry per CDR3 protein results from TCRdb running MiXCR on the multiplex PCR reads. The top ten clones hold less than 35% of a sample with 360,000 or so distinct CDR3 sequences, around 15% of them seen once. The sample also formed part of further work on T cells in Graves' hyperthyroidism and ophthalmopathy.

This specimen was peripheral blood mononuclear cells (PBMCs), taken at new diagnosis, from a patient treated with antithyroid drugs. All receptors derive from a man aged 40-55 years with Graves disease. CDR3s include the opening cysteine and the closing phenylalanine or tryptophan. The D gene is left open where the match is weak. A row's size may be missing; if present it is once, few, many or a size class.

TRBV19	many	TRBD1	TRBJ2-7	16	TGTGCCAGTAGTCAAAACTACGGGACAGGGTACCACGAGCAGTACTTC	CASSQNYGTGYHEQYF
TRBV4-1	NA	TRBD1	TRBJ1-2	18	TGCGCCAGCAGCCAAGATCTCGCAGGGGGCGCTGGATATTATGGCTACACCTTC	CASSQDLAGGAGYYGYTF
TRBV24-1	NA	NA	TRBJ2-5	15	TGTGCCACCAGTGATAGGGCAGGGCTTAAAGAGACCCAGTACTTC	CATSDRAGLKETQYF
TRBV24-1	NA	NA	TRBJ2-3	18	TGTGCCACCAGTGCCCTGCGATCCGAGGGAGCTTTTACAGATACGCAGTATTTT	CATSALRSEGAFTDTQYF
TRBV5-6	many	NA	TRBJ2-3	17	TGTGCCAGCAGCACCCTTCAAGGGCAGGGGTACACAGATACGCAGTATTTT	CASSTLQGQGYTDTQYF
TRBV5-1	once	NA	TRBJ2-7	12	TGCGCCAGCTCAGACAGCGCCTACGGGCAGTACTTC	CASSDSAYGQYF
TRBV28	many	NA	TRBJ2-7	16	TGTGCCAGCAGTTCAGTGGGCGGGCAGGGAACCATCGAGCAGTACTTC	CASSSVGGQGTIEQYF
TRBV6-5	many	NA	TRBJ2-3	16	TGTGCCAGCAGTTCCCCCCGCAGGTTTGGCACAGATACGCAGTATTTT	CASSSPRRFGTDTQYF
TRBV7-9	NA	TRBD1	TRBJ2-3	13	TGTGCCAGCAGCCCGACAGGGGAAGCTACGCAGTATTTT	CASSPTGEATQYF
TRBV18	many	TRBD2	TRBJ2-3	14	TGTGCCAGCTCAACAGCGGGGGGCTCGGATACGCAGTATTTT	CASSTAGGSDTQYF
TRBV20-1	many	NA	TRBJ2-7	13	TGCAGTGCTAGCCTTGGGGCATACTACGAGCAGTACTTC	CSASLGAYYEQYF
TRBV20-1	NA	TRBD2	TRBJ2-5	12	TGCAGTGCTCTCGGGGGGAAAGAGACCCAGTACTTC	CSALGGKETQYF
TRBV28	many	NA	TRBJ2-1	13	TGTGCCAGCAGTTCGACAGAGCTCATTCATCAGTTCTTC	CASSSTELIHQFF
TRBV20-1	many	TRBD2	TRBJ2-7	15	TGCAGTGCTAGAGATCCCCTAGCGGGAGTTTACGAGCAGTACTTC	CSARDPLAGVYEQYF
TRBV18	many	NA	TRBJ2-1	14	TGTGCCAGCTCACCACCTTCGGGGGCAGAGGAGCAGTTCTTC	CASSPPSGAEEQFF
TRBV18	NA	NA	TRBJ1-1	15	TGTGCCAGCTCACCATCCAGGATGGGGGCGGCTGAAGCTTTCTTT	CASSPSRMGAAEAFF
TRBV5-6	NA	TRBD1	TRBJ2-7	14	TGTGCCAGCGGAGAGACAGGGCGCCCCTACGAGCAGTACTTC	CASGETGRPYEQYF
TRBV24-1	NA	NA	TRBJ2-5	17	TGTGCCACCAGTGAGGCCGGACAATTTCCCGCCCAAGAGACCCAGTACTTC	CATSEAGQFPAQETQYF
TRBV13	many	NA	TRBJ1-2	12	TGTGCCAGCAGGGGAGATAACTATGGCTACACCTTC	CASRGDNYGYTF
TRBV20-1	many	NA	TRBJ1-6	16	TGCAGTGCTAGTCCACCATGGGCAGCAGAAAATTCACCCCTCCACTTT	CSASPPWAAENSPLHF
TRBV4-1	NA	NA	TRBJ1-3	14	TGCGCCAGCAGCCAACAATTATTGGGAAACACCATATATTTT	CASSQQLLGNTIYF
TRBV28	many	NA	TRBJ1-1	15	TGTGCCAGCAGTTTATCAGGGACCCTGAACACTGAAGCTTTCTTT	CASSLSGTLNTEAFF
TRBV4-2	many	TRBD1	TRBJ1-5	16	TGTGCCAGCAGCCAAGCTGCCTCGCAGGGGGGGCAGCCCCAGCATTTT	CASSQAASQGGQPQHF
TRBV24-1	few	TRBD2	TRBJ2-3	16	TGTGCCACCAGTGATTTGACTAGCGGGGGTGCAGATACGCAGTATTTT	CATSDLTSGGADTQYF
TRBV11-1	many	NA	TRBJ1-1	14	TGTGCCAGCAGCTTGGGGGGCTGGAACACTGAAGCTTTCTTT	CASSLGGWNTEAFF
TRBV6-2/TRBV6-3	many	TRBD1	TRBJ2-5	16	TGTGCCAGCAGTGGACAGGGGGACCCTCACCAAGAGACCCAGTACTTC	CASSGQGDPHQETQYF
TRBV15	many	TRBD2	TRBJ2-3	15	TGTGCCACCAGCAGAGATGCGGGAGCAACAGATACGCAGTATTTT	CATSRDAGATDTQYF
TRBV27	many	TRBD1	TRBJ1-5	15	TGTGCCAGCAGTTTGCAAGGGGGCCCGCATCAGCCCCAGCATTTT	CASSLQGGPHQPQHF
TRBV12-5	many	NA	TRBJ1-1	13	TGTGCTAGTGGTTTGTATACTGACACTGAAGCTTTCTTT	CASGLYTDTEAFF
TRBV11-1	NA	TRBD1	TRBJ2-3	15	TGTGCCAGCAGCAAGACAGGGGCCCCTACAGATACGCAGTATTTT	CASSKTGAPTDTQYF
TRBV20-1	NA	NA	TRBJ2-1	13	TGCAGTGCTAGAGGAGAGACAGTGAATGAGCAGTTCTTC	CSARGETVNEQFF
TRBV7-2	many	TRBD1	TRBJ2-5	16	TGTGCCAGCAGCTTAATGTTGGACAGGGGAAGTGAGACCCAGTACTTC	CASSLMLDRGSETQYF
TRBV5-8	many	NA	TRBJ2-6	16	TGTGCCAGCAGAAGGGAGCCGGGCTCTGGGGCCAACGTCCTGACTTTC	CASRREPGSGANVLTF
TRBV6-1	NA	NA	TRBJ1-3	14	TGTGCCAGCAGGGGACCGACATCTGGAAACACCATATATTTT	CASRGPTSGNTIYF
TRBV28	NA	TRBD1	TRBJ2-7	13	TGTGCCAGCAGCCCCGGACAGGGGTCCGAGCAGTACTTC	CASSPGQGSEQYF
TRBV4-2	NA	NA	TRBJ1-5	15	TGTGCCAGCAGCCAAGCAGGGTTGATTAGTCAGCCCCAGCATTTT	CASSQAGLISQPQHF
TRBV9	NA	NA	TRBJ1-3	15	TGTGCCAGCAGCGTAGGGGGGGGCTCTGGAAACACCATATATTTT	CASSVGGGSGNTIYF
TRBV11-2	many	NA	TRBJ2-4	14	TGTGCCAGCAGCCCCGACCTAGCCAAAAACATTCAGTACTTC	CASSPDLAKNIQYF
TRBV7-9	many	NA	TRBJ2-7	13	TGTGCCAGCAGCCCGGACAGCACCTACGAGCAGTACTTC	CASSPDSTYEQYF
TRBV20-1	NA	TRBD2	TRBJ2-3	15	TGCAGTGCTAGTGGGGCGGGGGGCCCAACAGATACGCAGTATTTT	CSASGAGGPTDTQYF
TRBV6-1	once	TRBD1	TRBJ1-2	14	TGTGCCATCGTAGACTACGGGACAGACTATGGCTACACCTTC	CAIVDYGTDYGYTF
TRBV19	NA	TRBD1	TRBJ2-7	15	TGTGCCAGTAGTCCGGGACAGGGGGTGAACTACGAGCAGTACTTC	CASSPGQGVNYEQYF
TRBV2	many	TRBD1	TRBJ1-1	16	TGTGCCAGCGGACGCGACAGGGGCGCTTTTAACACTGAAGCTTTCTTT	CASGRDRGAFNTEAFF